These 23 T cell receptor beta chains were sequenced from one sample in a study of CD8+CD57+ T cells in acquired aplastic anemia (dated by TCRdb to between 2018 and 2020). TCRdb lists the instrument as Illumina HiSeq 2000. Genomic DNA was used as template for profiling of TCR beta VDJ combinations and CDR3 sequences. The public reads were reanalyzed by TCRdb: fastp trimming at Q25, MiXCR alignment, in-frame beta chains only. Under each unique CDR3 protein, matching rows form one entry showing the most common genes and DNA. A total of under 200,000 distinct CDR3 sequences appear in this sample, around half of them only once. In total, the top ten clones hold about 1.8% of the sample. Patients chosen for sequencing had shown expansion of CD8+CD57+ cells by flow cytometry. Sequenced: sorted CD4+, CD8+, or CD8+CD57+ T cells (not recorded which) from PBMCs. Receptors were obtained from a human donor with aplastic anemia.

The chain couples TRBV12-3 or TRBV12-4 to TRBJ1-5; D unclear. The CDR3 runs to 12 residues. V lost 3 bases and J lost 8, with 8 bases in between. For the CDR3, the DNA is TGTGCCAGCAGTTTCTCGGGAGAGCCCCAGCATTTT. Amino acid sequence: CASSFSGEPQHF.

The V gene is TRBV10-3, the J gene TRBJ2-7; TRBD1 or TRBD2 may be the D gene (6 bases each). V was cut by 4 bases and J by 9 bases, with 19 bases left in between. The germline V gene has CDR1 ENHRY and CDR2 SYGVKD. The CDR3 is 14 residues long. CDR3 in DNA: TGTGCCATCAGTGGAAGGGGGGCCGCAGGTACGCAGTACTTC. Residues: CAISGRGAAGTQYF.

To note about this clonotype: As the CDR3 is not closed by the conserved phenylalanine or tryptophan, this likely results from a read error. V usage is TRBV19 and J usage is TRBJ1-5; no reliable D call. V dropped 10 bases and J dropped 0 bases, with 16 bases sitting between them. This CDR3 spans 15 amino acids. The germline V gene encodes CDR1 LNHDA and CDR2 SQIVND (reference sequence). The CDR3 protein is CAITPTRNSNQPQHS. CDR3 DNA sequence: TGTGCCATTACCCCCACGCGTAATAGCAATCAGCCCCAGCATTCT.

The CDR3 loop reads CASSPDRAEQYF. The CDR3 DNA follows: TGTGCCAGTAGTCCAGACAGGGCCGAGCAGTACTTC. The chain uses TRBV19 and TRBJ2-7, with 7 bases fitting TRBD1. Per the germline V gene, CDR1 is LNHDA and CDR2 is SQIVND (reference sequence). The CDR3 extends over 12 amino acids. V shed 5 bases and J 6 bases; nucleotides not matched to a gene: 4.

The chain links TRBV14 to TRBJ2-2, with D tentatively TRBD1 (6 bases). Trimming took off 3 bases at V and 6 bases at J, with 14 bases between the two ends. CDR3 length equals 15 residues. CDR1 and CDR2 from the germline V gene are SGHDN and FVKESK. CDR3 DNA: TGTGCCAGCAGCCACTTGAGGGGGTTGGCCGGGGAGCTGTTTTTT. Residues: CASSHLRGLAGELFF. The full variable domain, rest sourced from reference TRBV14 and TRBJ2-2, is EAGVTQFPSHSVIEKGQTVTLRCDPISGHDNLYWYRRVMGKEIKFLLHFVKESKQDESGMPNNRFLAERTGGTYSTLKVQPAELEDSGVYFCASSHLRGLAGELFFGEGSRLTVL.

The chain links TRBV5-1 to TRBJ1-6; D gene ambiguous. The CDR3 totals 14 residues. V lost 0 bases and J lost 5, with 6 bases in between. CDR1 SGHRS and CDR2 YFSETQ come from the germline V gene. CDR3 bases: TGCGCCAGCAGCTTGGGTGCAAATAATTCACCCCTCCACTTT. Translated, it gives CASSLGANNSPLHF. The whole variable domain, remainder taken from reference TRBV5-1 and TRBJ1-6, is KAGVTQTPRYLIKTRGQQVTLSCSPISGHRSVSWYQQTPGQGLQFLFEYFSETQRNKGNFPGRFSGRQFSNSRSEMNVSTLELGDSALYLCASSLGANNSPLHFGNGTRLTVT.

The CDR3 nucleotides read TGCGCCAGCAGCTTGGGACAGGCACAGGACTATGGCTACACCTTC. Its translation: CASSLGQAQDYGYTF. The V gene is TRBV5-1, the J gene TRBJ1-2, with a weak D call TRBD1 (6 bases). The CDR3 runs to 15 residues. Germline CDR1 reads SGHRS; CDR2 reads YFSETQ. Between the trimmed V and J ends, which lost 0 bases and 3 bases, there was a span of 12 bases.

V is TRBV15 and J is TRBJ2-5; 7 positions match TRBD2. Germline CDR1 and CDR2: LNHNV and YYDKDF (reference sequence). This CDR3 is 15 amino acids long. V shed 0 bases and J 0 bases; nucleotides not matched to a gene: 1. CDR3 in amino acids: CATSRDAGDQETQYF. CDR3 DNA sequence: TGTGCCACCAGCAGAGATGCGGGGGACCAAGAGACCCAGTACTTC.

The chain links TRBV19 to TRBJ2-1, with 9 positions matching TRBD1. The CDR3 contains 16 residues. The germline V gene has CDR1 LNHDA and CDR2 SQIVND (reference sequence). V trimming: 5 bases; J trimming: 5 bases; junction bases outside the gene matches: 10. The CDR3 nucleotides are TGTGCCAGTAGTCCACTCCGACAGGGGGGAGACAATGAGCAGTTCTTC. Protein product: CASSPLRQGGDNEQFF.

Note on this clonotype: The junction departs from germline at one end; a sequencing error may be responsible. The chain has TRBV4-3 and TRBJ1-6; a weak D match, TRBD1 (6 bases). The CDR3 is 15 residues long. CDR1 and CDR2 (germline): LGHNA, YSLEER. The CDR3 here is CAGSQDRRGQSPLHF. Written as DNA, the CDR3 is TGCGCCGGCAGCCAAGATCGTCGGGGGCAGTCACCCCTCCACTTT.

The rearrangement uses TRBV9 and TRBJ2-7; D is unclear. The V gene lost 0 bases and the J gene lost 4 bases, with 8 bases spanning the gap. CDR1 and CDR2 (germline): SGDLS, YYNGEE. This CDR3 contains 13 residues. As DNA, the CDR3 is TGTGCCAGCAGCGTAGGAGGTCAATACGAGCAGTACTTC. This gives the protein CASSVGGQYEQYF.

As for this clonotype: Since a much larger clone is just one base distant, this may be a read error. This chain links TRBV5-5 with TRBJ1-1; the D gene is possibly TRBD1 (6 bases). The ends were cut back, 3 bases at V and 1 base at J, with 10 bases in the middle. The germline V gene encodes CDR1 SGHKS and CDR2 YYEKEE (reference sequence). The CDR3 is 14 amino acids. The chain's CDR3 is CASSSQGPNTEAFF. In DNA form, the CDR3 reads TGTGCCAGCAGCTCACAGGGCCCGAACACTGAAGCTTTCTTT.

On this clonotype: This may stem from a read error, because a much larger clone lies one nucleotide away. This chain connects TRBV6-2 or TRBV6-3 to TRBJ1-5; 8 bases line up with TRBD1. CDR3 length equals 14 residues. Germline CDR1 MNHEY, CDR2 SVGEGT. The junction had 7 bases not matched to a gene; V was cut back by 7 bases and J by 5 bases. CDR3 amino acids: CASNQGARHQPQHF. The DNA of the CDR3 is TGTGCCAGCAATCAGGGGGCTCGGCATCAGCCCCAGCATTTT.

This clonotype was seen many times. The rearrangement uses TRBV7-8 and TRBJ2-3; D uncertain. CDR3 size: 13 residues. The ends were cut back, 5 bases at V and 3 bases at J, with 9 bases in the middle. Germline V lookup: CDR1 SGHVS, CDR2 FQNEAQ. The CDR3 loop reads CASSPSRTDTQYF. The CDR3 DNA is TGTGCCAGCAGCCCCTCCAGGACAGATACGCAGTATTTT.

This clonotype was counted many times. The V and J genes are TRBV5-6 and TRBJ2-1, with D uncertain. The ends were cut back, 2 bases at V and 2 bases at J, with 11 bases in the middle. CDR1 SGHDT and CDR2 YYEEEE come from the germline V gene. This CDR3 spans 15 amino acids. CDR3 DNA sequence: TGTGCCAGCAGCTTTGATAGGGCAGCCTACAATGAGCAGTTCTTC. Translated: CASSFDRAAYNEQFF. The full variable domain, rest sourced from reference TRBV5-6 and TRBJ2-1, is DAGVTQSPTHLIKTRGQQVTLRCSPKSGHDTVSWYQQALGQGPQFIFQYYEEEERQRGNFPDRFSGHQFPNYSSELNVNALLLGDSALYLCASSFDRAAYNEQFFGPGTRLTVL.

CDR3 sequence: CASSRDTSYEQYF. Here the CDR3 DNA reads TGTGCCAGCAGTCGGGACACCTCCTACGAGCAGTACTTC. V is TRBV7-8 and J is TRBJ2-7; D is perhaps TRBD1 (6 bases). CDR3 length: 13 amino acids. Germline V gives CDR1 SGHVS, CDR2 FQNEAQ. Trimming removed 6 bases from V and 0 bases from J, with 9 bases in between. Supplemented by reference TRBV7-8 and TRBJ2-7, the full variable domain reads GAGVSQSPRYKVAKRGQDVALRCDPISGHVSLFWYQQALGQGPEFLTYFQNEAQLDKSGLPSDRFFAERPEGSVSTLKIQRTQQEDSAVYLCASSRDTSYEQYFGPGTRLTVT.

V gene TRBV19 combines with J gene TRBJ1-6; maybe TRBD1 (5 bases). Germline V CDR1 and CDR2: LNHDA, SQIVND (reference sequence). Trimming left V 3 bases short and J 10 bases short, with 13 bases between. The CDR3 totals 14 residues. DNA of the CDR3: TGTGCCAGTAGTATGGGGGGTAGCGAATCACCCCTCCACTTT. Protein: CASSMGGSESPLHF.

The rearrangement uses TRBV10-1 and TRBJ2-5; 8 bases match TRBD1. The CDR3 covers 15 residues. The J segment lost 2 bases and the V segment lost 6 bases, leaving 8 bases of the junction unmatched. Looked up from germline, CDR1 is WNHNN and CDR2 is SYGVQD (reference sequence). The CDR3 here is CASSPQGVGQETQYF. CDR3 in DNA: TGCGCCAGCAGCCCACAGGGGGTCGGACAAGAGACCCAGTACTTC.

This chain joins TRBV25-1 and TRBJ2-1; perhaps D is TRBD1 or TRBD2 (5 bases each). Germline CDR1 and CDR2: MGHDK and SYGVNS. The V end lost 5 bases, the J end lost 0 bases, and 11 bases lay between the germline ends. This CDR3 has 15 residues. The CDR3 reads CASSRAGSSYNEQFF. CDR3 sequence (DNA): TGTGCCAGCAGTCGGGCAGGGAGCTCCTACAATGAGCAGTTCTTC. Using reference TRBV25-1 and TRBJ2-1 for the parts outside the CDR3, the full variable domain is EADIYQTPRYLVIGTGKKITLECSQTMGHDKMYWYQQDPGMELHLIHYSYGVNSTEKGDLSSESTVSRIRTEHFPLTLESARPSHTSQYLCASSRAGSSYNEQFFGPGTRLTVL.

This clonotype occurred many times. The rearrangement links TRBV6-1 to TRBJ1-4; tentatively, D is TRBD1 (5 bases). Germline V lookup: CDR1 MNHNS, CDR2 SASEGT. Trimming shortened V by 1 base and J by 8 bases, and 5 bases separated the two germline ends. The CDR3 covers 12 residues. CDR3 amino acids: CASSEGGEKLFF. CDR3 nucleotides: TGTGCCAGCAGTGAAGGGGGGGAAAAACTGTTTTTT.

This clonotype has ten or more counts. The chain couples TRBV7-6 to TRBJ2-7; TRBD2 matches at 9 bases. The V gene end was trimmed by 5 bases and the J gene end by 5 bases; junction bases not matched to a gene: 7. The germline CDR1 and CDR2 sequences are SGHVS and FNYEAQ. The CDR3 contains 14 residues. The CDR3 region is CASSPGTSFNEQYF. DNA of the CDR3: TGTGCCAGCAGCCCCGGGACTAGCTTCAACGAGCAGTACTTC. Using reference TRBV7-6 and TRBJ2-7 for the parts outside the CDR3, the full variable domain is GAGVSQSPRYKVTKRGQDVALRCDPISGHVSLYWYRQALGQGPEFLTYFNYEAQQDKSGLPNDRFSAERPEGSISTLTIQRTEQRDSAMYRCASSPGTSFNEQYFGPGTRLTVT.

The rearrangement uses TRBV27 and TRBJ1-1; 11 bases agree with TRBD1. Looked up from germline, CDR1 is MNHEY and CDR2 is SMNVEV (reference sequence). The V segment lost 4 bases and the J segment 4 bases; nucleotides outside the gene matches: 2. The length of the CDR3 is 14 residues. The CDR3 is CASSWDRGITEAFF. Written as DNA, the CDR3 is TGTGCCAGCAGTTGGGACAGGGGGATCACTGAAGCTTTCTTT.

The chain is built from TRBV15 and TRBJ2-5; D might be TRBD1 or TRBD2, each matching 5 bases. V was shortened by 4 bases and J by 5 bases, with 23 bases between the two germline ends. This CDR3 spans 17 amino acids. Germline CDR1 LNHNV, CDR2 YYDKDF (reference sequence). In nucleotides, the CDR3 is TGTGCCACCAGCACCCATTCCGGGGCTAGGATCGGCGAGACCCAGTACTTC. Its protein is CATSTHSGARIGETQYF.